This entry lists 4 T cell receptor beta chains sequenced from one sample in a study of regulatory T cells in long-lasting Graves disease. Time point denoted: persistent/refractory GD, antithyroid drugs over 5 years with positive TRAb. TCR sequences were obtained from RNA taken from PBMCs. Library construction for TCR beta used iRepertoire HTBI primers and Arm-PCR of CDR3 regions. MiXCR, applied by TCRdb to the multiplex PCR reads, yields one record per CDR3 protein. The table lists roughly 500,000 distinct CDR3 sequences, 22% of them singletons. Material: peripheral blood mononuclear cells (PBMCs), obtained when the disease was refractory, from a patient treated with antithyroid drugs. These receptors were obtained from a female donor with Graves disease.

The chain employs TRBV20-1 and TRBJ2-6, with D perhaps matching TRBD2 (5 bases). Trimming removed 6 bases from V and 0 bases from J, with 12 bases in between. Germline V gene sequence: CDR1 DFQATT, CDR2 SNEGSKA (reference sequence). The CDR3 contains 15 residues. CDR3 region: CSALYRDSGANVLTF. DNA for the CDR3: TGCAGTGCCCTCTATCGGGACTCTGGGGCCAACGTCCTGACTTTC.

This clonotype was seen at least ten times. This chain joins TRBV28 and TRBJ1-2; D is unclear. The V end lost 2 bases, the J end lost 4 bases, and 8 bases lay between the germline ends. CDR3 length equals 13 residues. The germline gives CDR1 MDHEN, CDR2 SYDVKM. The CDR3 DNA follows: TGTGCCAGCAGTTTAAAGCCGGCCTATGGCTACACCTTC. It yields the protein CASSLKPAYGYTF.

This clonotype was counted many times. The chain carries TRBV7-3 and TRBJ2-7; 7 bases match TRBD2. CDR3 length equals 15 residues. CDR1 and CDR2 from the germline V gene are SGHTA and FQGTGA. The V and J ends lost 5 bases and 6 bases, in that order; junction bases with no gene match: 13. CDR3 region: CASSPAGGTLGEQYF. The DNA for the CDR3 is TGTGCCAGCAGCCCGGCCGGGGGGACCCTGGGCGAGCAGTACTTC.

This clonotype has a single count. Given a much more abundant clone one base away, this may be a read error. The rearrangement links TRBV6-1 to TRBJ2-2, with 8 bases matching TRBD1. This CDR3 has 15 residues. Germline V gene data show CDR1 as MNHNS and CDR2 as SASEGT. The CDR3 DNA sequence: TGTGCCAGCACCCGCACCGGGACCACACAGGGGGAGCCGTTTTTT. Amino acids: CASTRTGTTQGEPFF.